The clone carrying this T cell receptor (beta chain) was observed a handful of times. Combining a sample-barcoded 5' primer with a J-beta primer mix, a second PCR ran for roughly 6 to 12 cycles. TCRdb fed the 5' RACE reads into MiXCR, producing one record per CDR3 protein. In the table there are over 750,000 distinct CDR3 sequences, roughly 25% of which are singletons. This entry belongs to a study of blood T cells in healthy people across ages. Trimming removed 9 bases at V and 1 base at J, with 13 bases between. CDR3 length equals 14 residues. Germline values: CDR1 SGHAT, CDR2 FQDESV (reference sequence). This sample also belongs to another study, concerning T cells of mothers and their children.

The chain recombines TRBV11-1 with TRBJ2-1; D is perhaps TRBD1 (5 bases). The receptor was derived from a boy under 18 in good health. The sample comprised blood. CDR3 in DNA: TGTGCCAGTCGGACACGGTTTTCCTACAATGAGCAGTTCTTC. Its translation is CASRTRFSYNEQFF.